The subject of this entry is one T cell receptor (beta chain). Antigen: not known. This sample was taken from a study of T cell responses to AZD1222 COVID-19 vaccine. Notes on the study in general: Baseline serostatus was positive in only five to seven AZD1222 recipients. Unmutated regions of variants are reportedly targeted by nearly half of spike-specific TCRs. Clonal diversity was possibly underestimated; the donors were predominantly white British and more often female.

Assay: immunoSEQ multiplex PCR; the TCRdb copy retains only in-frame clones and omits some. The profile shows about 93,000 clones, about 90% of them singletons. Germline CDR1 reads MRHNA; CDR2 reads SNTAGT. This CDR3 has 14 amino acids. The germline V and J ends were trimmed by 4 bases and 2 bases, with 11 bases remaining between them. The source material was peripheral blood, sampled on day 0 of MenACWY control vaccination. The receptor was isolated from an adult in good health. The V and J genes are TRBV6-4 and TRBJ1-2, with D perhaps TRBD1 (5 bases). Here the CDR3 reads CASSARDPNYGYTF. Here the CDR3 DNA reads TGTGCCAGCAGTGCCCGGGACCCCAACTATGGCTACACCTTC.